This T cell receptor beta chain was documented in a study of T-cell memory formation after mild COVID-19. Study findings and constraints: A second wave of clones peaked on day 37, and their SARS-CoV-2 specificity went unconfirmed. CD4+ clones that contracted lay mainly in CM and EM; CD8+ ones lay in EMRA. Contracting clones from day 15 to 85 had balanced CD4/CD8; later expanders favoured CD4+. The study detected some responding clones in pre-infection memory, suggesting cross-reactive memory joined.

From the 5' RACE reads, TCRdb called clonotypes with MiXCR, one entry per CDR3 protein. The sample shows 400,000 to 500,000 distinct CDR3 sequences, 20% of them seen only once. As regards this clonotype: The antigen is not known.

Germline values: CDR1 GTSNPN, CDR2 SVGIG (reference sequence). The V end was cut by 5 bases, the J end by 1 base, with 17 bases between. CDR3 length equals 15 residues. The sample taken for sequencing was PBMCs or a T cell subset sorted from them (not recorded which). This TCR was sampled from an adult woman who had mild COVID-19 (a few samples of this study predate the infection). Cell type and time point are not known. The genes are TRBV30 and TRBJ1-1; D perhaps matches TRBD1 (5 bases). The CDR3 bases are TGTGCCTGGCGTCCCCTGGGACGGGGGAACACTGAAGCTTTCTTT. Translated, it gives CAWRPLGRGNTEAFF.